These T cell receptor beta chains were read from a single sample in a study of radiotherapy plus CTLA-4 blockade in lung cancer. Sequencing was performed with immunoSEQ multiplex PCR; in TCRdb, only in-frame clones are kept and a portion is missing. The sample has roughly 88,000 clones, approximately 83% seen once. This sample comprised peripheral blood, obtained from a patient treated with radiotherapy plus ipilimumab. These receptors all come from a human donor with non-small cell lung cancer who had stable disease on radiotherapy plus ipilimumab. Each CDR3 is given with its conserved first and last residue. The D gene is left open where the match is weak. A row's size may be missing; if present it is once, few, many or a size class.

j_call v_call cdr3_length d_call clone_size cdr3_aa cdr3_nt
TRBJ2-7 TRBV7-2 14 NA NA CASSLAGRGGEQYF TGTGCCAGCAGCTTAGCGGGTCGTGGTGGCGAGCAGTACTTC
TRBJ1-5 TRBV5-6 15 NA NA CASSQGRGSNQPQHF TGTGCCAGCAGCCAGGGTAGGGGGAGCAATCAGCCCCAGCATTTT
TRBJ1-1 TRBV5-5 13 NA few CASSLWGMTEAFF TGTGCCAGCAGCTTGTGGGGGATGACTGAAGCTTTCTTT
TRBJ2-2 TRBV9 14 NA NA CASSGGKNTGELFF TGTGCCAGCAGCGGCGGGAAGAACACCGGGGAGCTGTTTTTT
TRBJ2-3 TRBV28 15 NA NA CASSFGGFGTDTQYF TGTGCCAGCAGTTTTGGAGGGTTTGGCACAGATACGCAGTATTTT
TRBJ1-5 TRBV6-7 15 TRBD1 once CASSYSRQGGQPQHF TGTGCCAGCAGTTACTCTCGACAGGGAGGGCAGCCCCAGCATTTT
TRBJ1-1 TRBV4-1 15 TRBD1 NA CASSPGDREVPEAFF TGCGCCAGCAGTCCGGGGGACAGGGAGGTCCCTGAAGCTTTCTTT
TRBJ1-2 TRBV28 12 NA few CASSTVPYGYTF TGTGCCAGCAGTACAGTTCCTTATGGCTACACCTTC
TRBJ2-1 TRBV13 15 NA NA CASSLGRVSYNEQFF TGTGCCAGCAGCTTAGGCCGGGTCTCCTACAATGAGCAGTTCTTC
TRBJ2-7 TRBV6-1 13 TRBD2 few CASTDGGTYEQYF TGTGCCAGCACCGACGGGGGGACCTACGAGCAGTACTTC
TRBJ2-7 TRBV28 15 TRBD1 NA CASRGAGTGFYEQYF TGTGCCAGCAGGGGGGCCGGGACAGGATTTTACGAGCAGTACTTC
TRBJ2-7 TRBV9 15 TRBD1 NA CASSVGGQGAYEQYF TGTGCCAGCAGCGTAGGGGGACAGGGGGCATACGAGCAGTACTTC
TRBJ2-3 TRBV5-1 14 NA NA CASSLGGPTDTQYF TGCGCCAGCAGCTTGGGAGGCCCCACAGATACGCAGTATTTT
TRBJ2-2 TRBV11-3 15 NA NA CASSLDNLNTGELFF TGTGCCAGCAGCTTAGATAATTTGAACACCGGGGAGCTGTTTTTT
TRBJ2-1 TRBV21-1 17 NA once CASSKIGLRAALNEQFF TGTGCCAGCAGCAAAATAGGCTTAAGGGCGGCTTTAAATGAGCAGTTCTTC
TRBJ1-1 TRBV9 15 NA NA CASSVDEGRNTEAFF TGTGCCAGCAGCGTAGACGAGGGGCGGAACACTGAAGCTTTCTTT
TRBJ1-5 TRBV27 16 TRBD1 NA CASSLYAGQTGQPQHF TGTGCCAGCAGTTTATATGCGGGACAGACGGGGCAGCCCCAGCATTTT
TRBJ1-6 TRBV28 13 TRBD1 NA CATQGQGGSPLHF TGTGCCACCCAAGGACAGGGAGGTTCACCCCTCCACTTT
TRBJ2-7 TRBV4-1 16 TRBD1 NA CASSLRDRDRGQQQYF TGCGCCAGCAGCCTCCGGGACCGGGACAGGGGGCAACAGCAGTACTTC
TRBJ2-4 TRBV4-1 16 TRBD1 few CASSPLTRGQYNIQYF TGCGCCAGCAGCCCCTTAACGAGGGGGCAGTATAACATTCAGTACTTC
TRBJ2-5 TRBV5-4 15 TRBD1 once CASSTTGTAKETQYF TGTGCCAGCAGCACTACCGGGACAGCGAAAGAGACCCAGTACTTC
TRBJ2-1 TRBV28 16 NA NA CASSLVVLSSYNEQFF TGTGCCAGCAGTTTAGTAGTGTTAAGCTCCTACAATGAGCAGTTCTTC
TRBJ1-3 TRBV2 15 NA NA CATGVGADSGNTIYF TGTGCTACAGGTGTTGGGGCCGACTCTGGAAACACCATATATTTT
TRBJ2-7 TRBV4-2 17 NA NA CASSQGLRNTRSYEQYF TGTGCCAGCAGCCAAGGTCTTAGGAACACGAGATCCTACGAGCAGTACTTC
TRBJ2-1 TRBV7-6 18 TRBD2 NA CASSLAGLAGGRYGEQFF TGTGCCAGCAGCTTAGCAGGACTAGCGGGGGGGCGTTATGGTGAGCAGTTCTTC
TRBJ2-3 TRBV7-2 13 NA NA CASSRGRTDTQYF TGTGCCAGCAGCCGGGGTAGAACAGATACGCAGTATTTT
TRBJ2-3 TRBV30 16 TRBD2 NA CAWSSGLAGFTDTQYF TGTGCCTGGAGTTCGGGACTAGCGGGATTCACAGATACGCAGTATTTT
TRBJ1-2 TRBV5-1 15 TRBD1 NA CASSLQPGQGEGYTF TGCGCCAGCAGCCTACAGCCGGGACAGGGGGAAGGCTACACCTTC
TRBJ2-5 TRBV7-8 14 NA NA CASSSTGLGETQYF TGTGCCAGCAGCTCAACAGGGTTGGGAGAGACCCAGTACTTC
TRBJ2-7 TRBV6-1 15 TRBD1 NA CASTTGQGAVYEQYF TGTGCCAGCACTACGGGACAGGGGGCCGTCTACGAGCAGTACTTC
TRBJ2-3 TRBV5-1 16 NA NA CASSLEQGSSTDTQYF TGCGCCAGCAGCTTGGAGCAGGGGTCCAGCACAGATACGCAGTATTTT
TRBJ1-3 TRBV4-1 16 NA NA CASSQVPQISGNTIYF TGCGCCAGCAGCCAAGTCCCCCAGATCTCTGGAAACACCATATATTTT
TRBJ2-2 TRBV7-9 12 NA NA CASSYNTGELFF TGTGCCAGCAGCTATAACACCGGGGAGCTGTTTTTT
TRBJ1-6 TRBV11-2 14 TRBD1 NA CASSFRDSNSPLHF TGTGCCAGCAGCTTCCGGGACAGCAATTCACCCCTCCACTTT
TRBJ2-2 TRBV19 14 NA few CASSMSRGTGELFF TGTGCCAGTAGTATGTCACGGGGAACCGGGGAGCTGTTTTTT
TRBJ2-1 TRBV15 14 TRBD2 NA CATSLRTSGNEQFF TGTGCCACCAGCTTACGGACTAGCGGGAACGAGCAGTTCTTC